One sample yielded the 22 T cell receptor beta chains listed below, sequenced in a study of patients and donors after allogeneic stem cell transplantation (TCRdb year 2020). Libraries were made using RT-PCR. Instrument on record: NextSeq 550. In TCRdb, the public reads were trimmed at Q25 with fastp and aligned with MiXCR, with productive beta chains retained. Each record represents a unique CDR3 protein, reported with the most common genes and DNA among its rows. Across this sample there are more than 850,000 distinct CDR3 sequences, with more than 15% seen only once. The ten largest clones take up under 6.5% of the sample. Sample: blood, either unsorted or a sorted T cell fraction (not recorded which). Receptor source: a human donor who was either an allogeneic HSCT recipient or a stem cell or donor lymphocyte infusion donor (not recorded which). It is not recorded whose cells these are; they may come from a transplant donor.

This rearrangement joins TRBV20-1 to TRBJ2-2, with TRBD2 identical over 9 bases. Germline-derived CDR1 and CDR2 are DFQATT and SNEGSKA (reference sequence). V lost 1 base to trimming and J lost 7 bases; unmatched junction nucleotides: 10. This CDR3 is 16 amino acids long. In DNA, the CDR3 is TGCAGTGCTAGAGCTCTGGGACTAGCTCGAAACGGGGAGCTGTTTTTT. Amino acid sequence: CSARALGLARNGELFF.

The DNA for the CDR3 is TGTGCCAGCAGCTCCTCGGGGGGAATACGAACCAATGAGCAGTTCTTC. The encoded protein is CASSSSGGIRTNEQFF. The chain employs TRBV7-2 and TRBJ2-1; 7 bases agree with TRBD2. The V segment lost 4 bases and the J segment 6 bases; nucleotides outside the gene matches: 12. The CDR3 sequence is 16 residues long. Germline-derived CDR1 and CDR2 are SGHTA and FQGNSA.

The V gene is TRBV20-1, the J gene TRBJ1-2; no clear D gene. This CDR3 has 17 amino acids. Trimming cost V 3 bases and J 1 base, with 21 bases left between them. CDR1 DFQATT and CDR2 SNEGSKA come from the germline V gene (reference sequence). DNA of the CDR3: TGCAGTGCTAGTTTATGGTTGCGGTCAGAGCTTAACTATGGCTACACCTTC. The encoded protein is CSASLWLRSELNYGYTF.

This clonotype was seen a handful of times. The chain combines TRBV20-1 with TRBJ1-1, with D possibly TRBD1 on 5 matching bases. This CDR3 region has 15 residues. V lost 1 base to trimming and J lost 7 bases, with 19 bases between them. Germline CDR1 DFQATT, CDR2 SNEGSKA (reference sequence). The CDR3 is CSARGGAGRQDEAFF. In DNA, the CDR3 is TGCAGTGCTAGAGGCGGGGCAGGGAGGCAGGATGAAGCTTTCTTT.

A few counts support this clonotype. The chain joins TRBV7-2 to TRBJ2-2; D assignment may be TRBD1 or TRBD2 (5 bases each). This CDR3 comprises 16 residues. Germline V gene sequence: CDR1 SGHTA, CDR2 FQGNSA. V was trimmed by 1 base and J by 4 bases, leaving 13 bases between them. CDR3 in DNA: TGTGCCAGCAGCTTAGATGGTTCGGGGCGCACCGGGGAGCTGTTTTTT. Translating it yields CASSLDGSGRTGELFF.

This clonotype was seen a few times. This chain joins TRBV5-1 and TRBJ1-3; 7 nucleotides align to TRBD1. Germline CDR1 reads SGHRS; CDR2 reads YFSETQ. After removal of 4 bases from V and 4 bases from J, the junction contained 5 bases not matched to a gene. CDR3 length: 14 amino acids. CDR3 DNA sequence: TGCGCCAGCAGCCCGACAGGGCCCGGAAACACCATATATTTT. Translating gives CASSPTGPGNTIYF.

This chain uses TRBV6-1 with TRBJ2-3; D might be TRBD2 (6 bases). In germline, CDR1 is MNHNS, CDR2 SASEGT. CDR3 size: 15 residues. V was shortened by 6 bases and J by 3 bases, with 16 bases between the two germline ends. CDR3 residues: CASRPGGFETDTQYF. The CDR3 bases are TGTGCCAGCAGACCCGGGGGATTTGAAACAGATACGCAGTATTTT.

This chain joins TRBV18 and TRBJ2-1, with a tentative D call TRBD1 (6 bases). The CDR3 sequence is 15 residues long. Germline CDR1 is KGHSH and CDR2 is LQKENI. The germline V and J ends were trimmed by 6 bases and 2 bases, with 14 bases remaining between them. The CDR3 DNA is TGTGCCAGCTCCCCTTCACAGGGCGCCTACAATGAGCAGTTCTTC. Translation: CASSPSQGAYNEQFF. The full variable domain, in which reference TRBV18 and TRBJ2-1 provide the parts outside the CDR3, is NAGVMQNPRHLVRRRGQEARLRCSPMKGHSHVYWYRQLPEEGLKFMVYLQKENIIDESGMPKERFSAEFPKEGPSILRIQQVVRGDSAAYFCASSPSQGAYNEQFFGPGTRLTVL.

The rearrangement joins TRBV14 to TRBJ2-3; TRBD2 matches 10 bases. Trimming removed 5 bases from V and 5 bases from J; junction bases left unmatched: 7. This CDR3 spans 15 amino acids. Germline V gene lookup returns CDR1 SGHDN and CDR2 FVKESK. CDR3 nucleotide sequence: TGTGCCAGCAGCGGTAGCGGGAGGCGGGGAGATACGCAGTATTTT. Its protein product is CASSGSGRRGDTQYF. Drawing the rest from reference TRBV14 and TRBJ2-3, the complete variable domain is EAGVTQFPSHSVIEKGQTVTLRCDPISGHDNLYWYRRVMGKEIKFLLHFVKESKQDESGMPNNRFLAERTGGTYSTLKVQPAELEDSGVYFCASSGSGRRGDTQYFGPGTRLTVL.

This clonotype was counted only a few times. CDR3 sequence (DNA): TGCAGTGCTAGAGGTACAGCAGAGACCCAGTACTTC. Translation gives CSARGTAETQYF. J is TRBJ2-5 and V is TRBV20-1; unclear D gene. The length of the CDR3 is 12 residues. Germline CDR1 reads DFQATT; CDR2 reads SNEGSKA (reference sequence). V was pared by 1 base and J by 4 bases, with 7 bases between.

This clonotype has more than one count but fewer than ten. The chain is built from TRBV20-1 and TRBJ1-1; D remains ambiguous. The CDR3 is made up of 11 amino acids. Germline loops: CDR1 DFQATT, CDR2 SNEGSKA (reference sequence). The V gene lost 6 bases and the J gene lost 7 bases, with 12 bases spanning the gap. The CDR3 region is CSAPGGREAFF. CDR3 nucleotides: TGCAGTGCCCCCGGCGGCCGTGAAGCTTTCTTT.

The chain is built from TRBV3-1 and TRBJ1-6; no clear D. The CDR3 is 14 residues long. Trimming stripped 4 bases from V and 7 bases from J, with 11 bases between. Germline lookup yields CDR1 LGHDT and CDR2 YNNKEL (reference sequence). CDR3 amino acids: CASSRYGPNSPLHF. CDR3 bases: TGTGCCAGCAGCCGTTACGGACCAAATTCACCCCTCCACTTT.

This clonotype was observed a handful of times. J is TRBJ1-1 and V is TRBV24-1, with D hard to call. V lost 3 bases to trimming and J lost 1 base, with 14 bases between them. The CDR3 totals 16 residues. Germline V gene data show CDR1 as KGHDR and CDR2 as SFDVKD. The CDR3 is CATSDTKGSGNTEAFF. CDR3 DNA sequence: TGTGCCACCAGTGATACGAAGGGTTCAGGGAACACTGAAGCTTTCTTT.

This clonotype was counted between two and nine times. The chain links TRBV20-1 to TRBJ2-3, with unresolved D. V shed 5 bases and J shed 3 bases, with 12 bases lying between them. This CDR3 is built from 13 residues. Germline CDR1 DFQATT, CDR2 SNEGSKA (reference sequence). The CDR3: CSAWLPRTDTQYF. Written as DNA, the CDR3 is TGCAGTGCTTGGCTTCCTCGGACAGATACGCAGTATTTT.

The chain links TRBV20-1 to TRBJ2-3; 7 nucleotides match TRBD2. Per germline, CDR1 DFQATT and CDR2 SNEGSKA (reference sequence). CDR3 length: 13 residues. Written as DNA, the CDR3 is TGCAGAGTGTTAGCGGGCGATCTAGATACGCAGTATTTT. Amino acid sequence: CRVLAGDLDTQYF.

This clonotype was observed at least ten times. V is TRBV12-3 or TRBV12-4 and J is TRBJ2-2, with D uncertain. There are 14 residues in the CDR3. Trimming left V 5 bases short and J 0 bases short, with 7 bases between. The CDR3 sequence: CASSGRANTGELFF. CDR3 DNA: TGTGCCAGCAGTGGCCGGGCGAACACCGGGGAGCTGTTTTTT.

The chain combines TRBV6-1 with TRBJ1-6, with D uncertain. Germline values: CDR1 MNHNS, CDR2 SASEGT. There are 16 residues in the CDR3. V shed 1 base and J shed 1 base, with 8 bases lying between them. This CDR3 reads CASSEEWRSYNSPLHF. The CDR3 region has the DNA TGTGCCAGCAGTGAAGAGTGGAGGTCCTATAATTCACCCCTCCACTTT.

This clonotype was counted ten times or more. The rearrangement joins TRBV29-1 to TRBJ1-5, with D tentatively TRBD1 (6 bases). The CDR3 covers 14 residues. CDR1 is SQVTM, CDR2 ANQGSEA, per germline. V was clipped by 3 bases and J by 0 bases, with 9 bases between them. The CDR3 loop reads CSVETGGSNQPQHF. In DNA, the CDR3 is TGCAGCGTTGAGACAGGCGGTAGCAATCAGCCCCAGCATTTT.

This clonotype was counted ten times or more. V usage is TRBV12-3 or TRBV12-4 and J usage is TRBJ1-2; weak D call: TRBD1 (5 bases). The CDR3 loop spans 13 amino acids. V was shortened by 5 bases and J by 8 bases, with 15 bases between the two germline ends. The chain's CDR3 is CASSPGTSLGYTF. The CDR3 DNA reads as TGTGCCAGCAGTCCCGGGACTAGCCTCGGCTACACCTTC.

This clonotype appeared a few times. The CDR3 loop reads CASGLGTSGELFF. The CDR3 coding sequence is TGTGCTAGTGGTTTGGGGACATCCGGGGAGCTGTTTTTT. The rearrangement joins TRBV12-5 to TRBJ2-2; possible D gene TRBD1, 5 bases. The V gene's germline CDR1 is LGHNT and CDR2 FRNRAP. V lost 1 base, J lost 6 bases, and 6 bases lay in between. The CDR3 is made up of 13 amino acids.

This clonotype occurred a few times. The CDR3 sequence is CASSPYRDRGRETQYF. The CDR3, as DNA: TGTGCCAGCAGCCCATATCGGGACAGGGGTCGGGAGACCCAGTACTTC. The genes are TRBV6-2 or TRBV6-3 and TRBJ2-5; 10 nucleotides line up with TRBD1. The germline gives CDR1 MNHEY, CDR2 SVGEGT. The CDR3 length is 16 residues. With V trimmed by 6 bases and J by 5 bases, 12 bases remained unmatched.

This clonotype came up a few times. This chain links TRBV20-1 with TRBJ2-4; 9 positions agree with TRBD1. With 3 bases clipped from V and 8 bases from J, the junction kept 11 bases outside the gene matches. The CDR3 totals 15 residues. In germline, CDR1 is DFQATT, CDR2 SNEGSKA (reference sequence). The CDR3 DNA reads TGCAGTGCTAGTAGTTCGGACAGGGGTGGACACATTCAGTACTTC. Protein product: CSASSSDRGGHIQYF.